Presented here are 2 T cell receptor beta chains from one specimen sequenced in a study of blood T cells in healthy people across ages. Combining a sample-barcoded 5' primer with a J-beta primer mix, a second PCR ran for about 7 to 12 cycles. MiXCR was run by TCRdb on the 5' RACE reads, yielding one entry per CDR3 protein. The profile shows some 760,000 distinct CDR3 sequences, roughly 25% of them singletons. The same data also contributed to another study, on T cells of mothers and their children.

The sample comprised blood. These TCRs come from a boy younger than 18 in good health.

This clonotype was detected a few times. DNA for the CDR3: TGCGCCAGCAGCCCTAGACAGGGAGTGGACTATGGCTACACCTTC. Translation: CASSPRQGVDYGYTF. The chain links TRBV10-2 to TRBJ1-2; 7 nucleotides match TRBD1. The trim removed 6 bases at V and 3 bases at J, leaving 10 bases unmatched. This CDR3 has 15 residues. Germline V lookup: CDR1 WSHSY, CDR2 SAAADI.

This clonotype was detected only a few times. The V call is TRBV13, the J call TRBJ2-7; TRBD1 aligns across 9 bases. V was pared by 0 bases and J by 0 bases, with 6 bases of the junction left unmatched. Per germline, CDR1 PRHDT and CDR2 FYEKMQ (reference sequence). The CDR3 has 17 residues. For the CDR3, the DNA is TGTGCCAGCAGCTTAGGGGGACAGGGCCGTAGCTCCTACGAGCAGTACTTC. As protein: CASSLGGQGRSSYEQYF.